A single sample is the source of the 30 T cell receptor beta chains below, sequenced in a study of pediatric ulcerative colitis. Assay: immunoSEQ multiplex PCR; the TCRdb copy retains only in-frame clones and omits some. The sample carries roughly 30,000 clones, roughly four fifths recorded once. Sequenced sample: blood. These receptors all come from a boy aged 5-17 years with severe ulcerative colitis.

The rearrangement uses TRBV5-8 and TRBJ1-1; D perhaps matches TRBD1 (6 bases). The length of the CDR3 is 12 residues. V gave up 2 bases and J gave up 6 bases, with 8 bases separating them. Germline V gene lookup returns CDR1 SGHTS and CDR2 YDEGEE. The CDR3 nucleotides are TGTGCCAGCAGCTTATGGGGGCCTGAAGCTTTCTTT. It encodes CASSLWGPEAFF.

The chain uses TRBV5-1 and TRBJ1-6; 11 nucleotides line up with TRBD1. The V segment lost 3 bases and the J segment 8 bases; nucleotides outside the gene matches: 1. CDR3 length: 14 residues. The V gene's germline CDR1 is SGHRS and CDR2 YFSETQ. This CDR3 is CASSSGQGDSPLHF. CDR3 DNA sequence: TGCGCCAGCAGCTCGGGACAGGGGGATTCACCCCTCCACTTT.

This chain connects TRBV4-1 to TRBJ2-2; D is possibly TRBD2 (5 bases). The CDR3 is 15 amino acids. Trimming shortened V by 1 base and J by 5 bases, and 11 bases separated the two germline ends. Germline V gene data show CDR1 as MGHRA and CDR2 as YSYEKL. As DNA, the CDR3 is TGCGCCAGCAGCCAAGCCTTCTCGGGGACCGGGGAGCTGTTTTTT. As protein: CASSQAFSGTGELFF.

This clone has a handful of counts. The chain combines TRBV10-3 with TRBJ1-1, with D possibly being TRBD1 (5 bases). CDR1 and CDR2 from the germline V gene are ENHRY and SYGVKD. The V end was cut by 3 bases, the J end by 3 bases, with 14 bases between. The CDR3 spans 15 residues. CDR3 DNA sequence: TGTGCCATCAGTGACTCCAGGGTTGTTTACACTGAAGCTTTCTTT. Amino acid sequence: CAISDSRVVYTEAFF.

The table lists this clone with a count of one. This chain links TRBV12-5 with TRBJ1-2, with D possibly matching TRBD1 (6 bases). Germline CDR1 reads LGHNT; CDR2 reads FRNRAP. The CDR3 totals 12 residues. The CDR3 region is CATQGHLYGYTF. CDR3 sequence (DNA): TGTGCCACCCAGGGACACTTATATGGCTACACCTTC.

This chain uses TRBV7-3 with TRBJ1-1; D is unclear. The V and J ends lost 0 bases and 5 bases respectively, with 7 bases between them. Per the germline V gene, CDR1 is SGHTA and CDR2 is FQGTGA. This CDR3 comprises 13 residues. The CDR3 protein is CASSLTAGTEAFF. CDR3 bases: TGTGCCAGCAGCTTAACAGCGGGAACTGAAGCTTTCTTT.

The chain recombines TRBV30 with TRBJ1-1, with D uncertain. V lost 5 bases to trimming and J lost 8 bases, with 18 bases between them. Germline CDR1 reads GTSNPN; CDR2 reads SVGIG (reference sequence). The CDR3 contains 13 residues. The CDR3 loop is CAWDPGVPKEAFF. CDR3 sequence (DNA): TGTGCCTGGGATCCCGGAGTCCCTAAGGAAGCTTTCTTT.

V usage is TRBV6-1 and J usage is TRBJ1-2, with D perhaps TRBD1 (5 bases). Germline values: CDR1 MNHNS, CDR2 SASEGT. Trimming cost V 3 bases and J 4 bases, with 18 bases left between them. The CDR3 sequence is 16 residues long. In DNA form, the CDR3 reads TGTGCCAGCAGTGAGGGACTGGCTCAAATCGTCTATGGCTACACCTTC. Translating it yields CASSEGLAQIVYGYTF.

The rearrangement joins TRBV25-1 to TRBJ1-1, with 7 bases lining up with TRBD1. The germline CDR1 and CDR2 sequences are MGHDK and SYGVNS. The CDR3 is 13 residues long. V shed 6 bases and J 3 bases; nucleotides not matched to a gene: 4. The CDR3 reads CASRRGLDTEAFF. Written as DNA, the CDR3 is TGTGCCAGCAGAAGGGGGCTAGACACTGAAGCTTTCTTT.

This clone was seen a handful of times. The CDR3 reads CASRTDSASYNSPLHF. CDR3 coding DNA: TGTGCCAGCAGGACTGACAGCGCTTCTTATAATTCACCCCTCCACTTT. The chain uses TRBV2 and TRBJ1-6; a weak D match, TRBD1 (5 bases). The CDR3 runs 16 residues. Germline V gene sequence: CDR1 SNHLY, CDR2 FYNNEI. V was cut by 6 bases and J by 4 bases, with 16 bases left in between.

The chain is built from TRBV5-4 and TRBJ2-7, with 8 nucleotides matching TRBD1. Losses at the gene ends were 3 bases for V and 0 bases for J; bases not matched to a gene: 5. The CDR3 runs 15 residues. The V gene's germline CDR1 is SGHNT and CDR2 YYREEE (reference sequence). CDR3 region: CASSYGTGDSYEQYF. The CDR3 DNA reads TGTGCCAGCAGCTACGGGACAGGAGACTCCTACGAGCAGTACTTC.

The CDR3 region has the DNA TGCAGCGTTGAAGGGGACAGGATGTCTGGGGCCAACGTCCTGACTTTC. Translation gives CSVEGDRMSGANVLTF. This chain uses TRBV29-1 with TRBJ2-6, with 8 bases fitting TRBD1. The V and J ends lost 1 base and 1 base, in that order; junction bases with no gene match: 3. Germline CDR1 and CDR2: SQVTM and ANQGSEA. This CDR3 comprises 16 residues.

This clone has a handful of counts. J is TRBJ2-7 and V is TRBV9, with TRBD1 matching 7 bases. V lost 4 bases to trimming and J lost 5 bases; unmatched junction nucleotides: 15. The CDR3 totals 16 residues. From germline, CDR1 is SGDLS and CDR2 YYNGEE. The CDR3 is CASSQHNGDTGDEQYF. The CDR3 coding sequence is TGTGCCAGCAGCCAACATAATGGGGATACAGGGGACGAGCAGTACTTC. The complete variable domain, with remaining parts taken from reference TRBV9 and TRBJ2-7, reads DSGVTQTPKHLITATGQRVTLRCSPRSGDLSVYWYQQSLDQGLQFLIQYYNGEERAKGNILERFSAQQFPDLHSELNLSSLELGDSALYFCASSQHNGDTGDEQYFGPGTRLTVT.

This chain links TRBV5-1 with TRBJ1-1, with a tentative D call TRBD1 (6 bases). V lost 2 bases to trimming and J lost 2 bases, with 13 bases between them. The CDR3 runs to 15 residues. The germline gives CDR1 SGHRS, CDR2 YFSETQ. The CDR3 spells CASSFWTADNTEAFF. The CDR3 nucleotides read TGCGCCAGCAGCTTCTGGACAGCAGACAACACTGAAGCTTTCTTT.

This chain uses TRBV18 with TRBJ2-2; D gene unclear. This CDR3 is 13 amino acids long. The germline CDR1 and CDR2 sequences are KGHSH and LQKENI. Trimming shortened V by 4 bases and J by 7 bases, and 10 bases separated the two germline ends. The CDR3 region has the DNA TGTGCCAGCTCACTAGGATTCGGCGGGGAGCTGTTTTTT. Its translation is CASSLGFGGELFF.

A few counts support this clone. This CDR3 is also generated by other DNA sequences in the sample. This sequence joins TRBV4-2 and TRBJ2-3; 13 nucleotides align to TRBD2. The CDR3 is made up of 15 amino acids. Germline CDR1 LGHNA, CDR2 YNFKEQ. After removal of 2 bases from V and 4 bases from J, the junction contained 0 bases not matched to a gene. CDR3 DNA: TGTGCCAGCAGCCAAACTAGCGGGGGGGCAGATACGCAGTATTTT. This sequence encodes CASSQTSGGADTQYF.

The chain links TRBV18 to TRBJ2-5; D remains unclear. Germline loops: CDR1 KGHSH, CDR2 LQKENI. Between the trimmed V and J ends, which lost 3 bases and 2 bases, there was a span of 4 bases. This CDR3 contains 12 residues. CDR3: CASSPPQETQYF. The CDR3 coding sequence is TGTGCCAGCTCACCCCCTCAAGAGACCCAGTACTTC.

The rearrangement joins TRBV27 to TRBJ2-1; possibly TRBD2 for D (7 bases). CDR1 and CDR2 from the germline V gene are MNHEY and SMNVEV (reference sequence). CDR3 length equals 15 residues. The ends were cut back, 4 bases at V and 7 bases at J, with 17 bases in the middle. This CDR3 reads CASSYRGGAWNEQFF. DNA of the CDR3: TGTGCCAGCAGTTATAGGGGGGGGGCCTGGAATGAGCAGTTCTTC.

This sequence joins TRBV10-3 and TRBJ1-1; no clear D gene. Germline V lookup: CDR1 ENHRY, CDR2 SYGVKD. The V end was cut by 2 bases, the J end by 0 bases, with 13 bases between. This CDR3 spans 16 amino acids. The CDR3, as DNA: TGTGCCATCAGTGAGAAGGTGTCACTGATGAACACTGAAGCTTTCTTT. Amino acid sequence: CAISEKVSLMNTEAFF.

The V and J genes are TRBV18 and TRBJ1-6, with 8 positions matching TRBD1. The junction had 2 bases not matched to a gene; V was cut back by 4 bases and J by 12 bases. Germline lookup yields CDR1 KGHSH and CDR2 LQKENI. The CDR3 runs to 12 residues. CDR3 sequence reads: CASSLGQGPLHF. As DNA, the CDR3 is TGTGCCAGCTCACTTGGACAGGGACCCCTCCACTTT. The full variable domain, with the rest looked up from reference TRBV18 and TRBJ1-6, is NAGVMQNPRHLVRRRGQEARLRCSPMKGHSHVYWYRQLPEEGLKFMVYLQKENIIDESGMPKERFSAEFPKEGPSILRIQQVVRGDSAAYFCASSLGQGPLHFGNGTRLTVT.

This clone came up once. This CDR3 reads CASRRDTDGPQHF. CDR3 in DNA: TGTGCCAGCAGGCGGGACACCGATGGGCCCCAGCATTTT. The chain uses TRBV6-5 and TRBJ1-5; possible D gene TRBD1, 6 bases. The CDR3 runs to 13 residues. V dropped 6 bases and J dropped 9 bases, with 15 bases sitting between them. Per the germline V gene, CDR1 is MNHEY and CDR2 is SVGAGI.

The V call is TRBV7-9, the J call TRBJ2-7; D gene unclear. CDR1 is SEHNR and CDR2 is FQNEAQ in the germline V gene (reference sequence). Trimming cost V 5 bases and J 3 bases, with 8 bases left between them. The CDR3 covers 12 residues. The CDR3 region is CASSMDGYEQYF. CDR3 DNA sequence: TGTGCCAGCAGCATGGACGGCTACGAGCAGTACTTC.

This chain connects TRBV6-5 to TRBJ2-5, with TRBD1 identical over 9 bases. Germline trimming cut 4 bases from V and 2 bases from J; bases unmatched to any gene: 8. This CDR3 comprises 16 residues. Germline lookup yields CDR1 MNHEY and CDR2 SVGAGI. The chain's CDR3 is CASSSTGGAFQETQYF. CDR3 sequence (DNA): TGTGCCAGCAGTTCAACAGGGGGCGCATTTCAAGAGACCCAGTACTTC.

V gene TRBV7-3 combines with J gene TRBJ2-3; 10 nucleotides align to TRBD2. Germline V gives CDR1 SGHTA, CDR2 FQGTGA. The J segment lost 0 bases and the V segment lost 7 bases, leaving 4 bases of the junction unmatched. This CDR3 region has 15 residues. CDR3 DNA: TGTGCCAGCACCTATAGCGGGGGGAGCACAGATACGCAGTATTTT. Translating gives CASTYSGGSTDTQYF.

The J gene is TRBJ2-3, the V gene TRBV9; no clear D. V lost 3 bases to trimming and J lost 0 bases, with 11 bases between them. The CDR3 runs 15 residues. The germline V gene encodes CDR1 SGDLS and CDR2 YYNGEE. The CDR3 reads CASSASAGSTDTQYF. CDR3 nucleotides: TGTGCCAGCAGCGCGAGTGCTGGTAGCACAGATACGCAGTATTTT.

The chain joins TRBV15 to TRBJ2-7; TRBD1 might be the D (6 bases). CDR3 length: 16 residues. Trimming shortened V by 1 base and J by 0 bases, and 13 bases separated the two germline ends. Germline V lookup: CDR1 LNHNV, CDR2 YYDKDF (reference sequence). The CDR3 region is CATSRGTDLSSYEQYF. The CDR3 nucleotides are TGTGCCACCAGCAGAGGGACAGATTTGAGCTCCTACGAGCAGTACTTC.

V usage is TRBV10-2 and J usage is TRBJ1-5; 7 bases match TRBD1. V shed 7 bases, J shed 2 bases, and the junction held 5 bases outside the gene matches. Germline V gives CDR1 WSHSY, CDR2 SAAADI. The CDR3 has 14 amino acids. The CDR3 coding sequence is TGCGCCAGCAATGACAGGGCCGGCAATCAGCCCCAGCATTTT. Its translation is CASNDRAGNQPQHF.

The CDR3 spells CASSLATSGGNEQFF. As DNA, the CDR3 is TGCGCCAGCAGCTTGGCGACTAGCGGGGGGAATGAGCAGTTCTTC. This chain joins TRBV5-1 and TRBJ2-1, with 13 bases that match TRBD2. V dropped 0 bases and J dropped 7; count of bases not matched to a gene: 1. This CDR3 spans 15 amino acids. Per germline, CDR1 SGHRS and CDR2 YFSETQ.

The chain recombines TRBV7-9 with TRBJ2-3; D uncertain. From germline, CDR1 is SEHNR and CDR2 FQNEAQ (reference sequence). The CDR3 has 15 residues. V was trimmed by 4 bases and J by 1 base, leaving 12 bases between them. The CDR3 spells CASSYDMARTDTQYF. CDR3 bases: TGTGCCAGCAGCTACGACATGGCCCGCACAGATACGCAGTATTTT.

CDR3 DNA: TGTGCCAGCAGTGCCCTAGGGGGCCTGAACACTGAAGCTTTCTTT. Encoded protein: CASSALGGLNTEAFF. V and J are TRBV6-1 and TRBJ1-1; 7 bases are shared with TRBD1. The V and J ends lost 4 bases and 0 bases, in that order; junction bases with no gene match: 5. This CDR3 has 15 amino acids. Germline V lookup: CDR1 MNHNS, CDR2 SASEGT.